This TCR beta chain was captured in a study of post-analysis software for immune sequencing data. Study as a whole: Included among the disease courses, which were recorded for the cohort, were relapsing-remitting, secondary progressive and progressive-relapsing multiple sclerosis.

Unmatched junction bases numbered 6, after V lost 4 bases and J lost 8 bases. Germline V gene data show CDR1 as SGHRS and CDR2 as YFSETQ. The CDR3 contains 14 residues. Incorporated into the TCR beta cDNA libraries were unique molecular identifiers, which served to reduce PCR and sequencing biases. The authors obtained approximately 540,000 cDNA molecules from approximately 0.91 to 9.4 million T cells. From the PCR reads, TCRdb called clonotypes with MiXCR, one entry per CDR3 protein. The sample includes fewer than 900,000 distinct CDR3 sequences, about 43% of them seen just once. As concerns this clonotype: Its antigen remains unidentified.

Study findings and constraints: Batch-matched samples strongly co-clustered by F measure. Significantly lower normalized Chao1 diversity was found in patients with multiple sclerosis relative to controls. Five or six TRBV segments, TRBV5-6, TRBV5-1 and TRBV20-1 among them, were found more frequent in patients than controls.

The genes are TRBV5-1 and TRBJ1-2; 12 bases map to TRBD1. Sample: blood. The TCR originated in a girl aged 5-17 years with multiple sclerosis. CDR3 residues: CASSEGQGATGYTF. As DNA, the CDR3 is TGCGCCAGCAGCGAGGGACAGGGGGCGACGGGCTACACCTTC.